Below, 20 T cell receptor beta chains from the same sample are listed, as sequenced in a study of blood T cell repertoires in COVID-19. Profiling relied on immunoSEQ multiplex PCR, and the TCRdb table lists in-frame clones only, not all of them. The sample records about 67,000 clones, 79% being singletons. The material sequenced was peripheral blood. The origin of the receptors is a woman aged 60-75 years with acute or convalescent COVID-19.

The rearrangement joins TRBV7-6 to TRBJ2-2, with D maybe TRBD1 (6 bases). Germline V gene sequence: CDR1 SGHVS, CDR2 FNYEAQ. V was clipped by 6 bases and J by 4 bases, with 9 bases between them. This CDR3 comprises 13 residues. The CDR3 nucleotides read TGTGCCAGCAGTGGGACAACCACCGGGGAGCTGTTTTTT. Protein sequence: CASSGTTTGELFF.

The DNA of the CDR3 is TGTGCCAGCAGTCCCACCTCGAGGAGGACTGAAGCTTTCTTT. Its translation: CASSPTSRRTEAFF. This rearrangement joins TRBV6-5 to TRBJ1-1; D call uncertain. V was pared by 5 bases and J by 5 bases, with 15 bases between. Germline assignment: CDR1 MNHEY and CDR2 SVGAGI. The CDR3 runs 14 residues.

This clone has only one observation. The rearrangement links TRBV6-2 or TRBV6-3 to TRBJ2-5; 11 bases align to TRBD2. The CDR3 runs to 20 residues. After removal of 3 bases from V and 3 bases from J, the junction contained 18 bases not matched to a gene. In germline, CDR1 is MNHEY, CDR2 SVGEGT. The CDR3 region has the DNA TGTGCCAGCAGTTATCAACTAGCGGGGGTTCCCCCCTCCGGGAAAGAGACCCAGTACTTC. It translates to CASSYQLAGVPPSGKETQYF.

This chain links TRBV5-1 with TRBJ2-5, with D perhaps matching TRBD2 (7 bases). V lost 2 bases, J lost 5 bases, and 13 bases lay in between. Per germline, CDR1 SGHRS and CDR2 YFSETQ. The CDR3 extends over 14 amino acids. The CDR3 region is CASSFTGREETQYF. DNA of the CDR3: TGCGCCAGCAGCTTTACAGGGAGGGAGGAGACCCAGTACTTC.

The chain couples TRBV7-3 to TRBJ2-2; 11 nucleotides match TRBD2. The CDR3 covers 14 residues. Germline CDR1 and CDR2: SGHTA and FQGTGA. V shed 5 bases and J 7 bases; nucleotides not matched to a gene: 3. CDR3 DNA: TGTGCCAGCAGCCCGGGACTAGCGGTCGGGGAGCTGTTTTTT. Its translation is CASSPGLAVGELFF.

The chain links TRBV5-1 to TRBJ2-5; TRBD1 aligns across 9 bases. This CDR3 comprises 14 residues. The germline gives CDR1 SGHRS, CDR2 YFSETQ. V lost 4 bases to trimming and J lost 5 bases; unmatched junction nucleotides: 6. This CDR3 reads CASSVGQGGETQYF. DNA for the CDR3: TGCGCCAGCAGCGTGGGACAGGGCGGTGAGACCCAGTACTTC.

CDR3 DNA sequence: TGTGCCAGCAGCACCGGACAGGGAGGCACAGATACGCAGTATTTT. Encoded protein: CASSTGQGGTDTQYF. J is TRBJ2-3 and V is TRBV11-3; 8 bases match TRBD1. This CDR3 contains 15 residues. Looked up from germline, CDR1 is SGHNT and CDR2 is YENEEA. Unmatched junction bases numbered 5, after V lost 5 bases and J lost 1 base.

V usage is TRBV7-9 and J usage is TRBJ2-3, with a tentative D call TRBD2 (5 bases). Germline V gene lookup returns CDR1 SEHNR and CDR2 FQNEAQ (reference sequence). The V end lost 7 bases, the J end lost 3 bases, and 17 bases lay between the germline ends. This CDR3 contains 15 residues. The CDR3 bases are TGTGCCAGCACCTCCCCGGGGATCAGTACAGATACGCAGTATTTT. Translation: CASTSPGISTDTQYF.

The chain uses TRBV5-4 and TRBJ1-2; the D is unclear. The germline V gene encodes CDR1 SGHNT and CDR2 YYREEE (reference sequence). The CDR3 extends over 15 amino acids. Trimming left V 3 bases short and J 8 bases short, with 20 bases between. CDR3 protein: CASSSKTASGRGYTF. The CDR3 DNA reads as TGTGCCAGCAGCTCAAAGACCGCCTCGGGGAGGGGCTACACCTTC.

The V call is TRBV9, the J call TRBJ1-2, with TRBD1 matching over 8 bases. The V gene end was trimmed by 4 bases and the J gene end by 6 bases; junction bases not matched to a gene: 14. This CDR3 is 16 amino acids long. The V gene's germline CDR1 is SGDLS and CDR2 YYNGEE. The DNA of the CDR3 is TGTGCCAGCAGCCCTCGGACAGGGAGGACACTTGATGGCTACACCTTC. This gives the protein CASSPRTGRTLDGYTF.

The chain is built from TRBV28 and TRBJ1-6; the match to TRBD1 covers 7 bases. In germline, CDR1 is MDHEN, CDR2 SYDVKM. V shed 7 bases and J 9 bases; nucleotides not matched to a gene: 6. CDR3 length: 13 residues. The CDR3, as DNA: TGTGCCAGCAACGTACAGGGGACTTCACCCCTCCACTTT. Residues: CASNVQGTSPLHF.

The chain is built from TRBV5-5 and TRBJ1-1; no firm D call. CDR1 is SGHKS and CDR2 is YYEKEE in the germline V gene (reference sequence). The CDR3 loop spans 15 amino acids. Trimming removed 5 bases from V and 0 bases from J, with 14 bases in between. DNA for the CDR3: TGTGCCAGCAGTTTGCGCTCGTCTATGAACACTGAAGCTTTCTTT. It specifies CASSLRSSMNTEAFF.

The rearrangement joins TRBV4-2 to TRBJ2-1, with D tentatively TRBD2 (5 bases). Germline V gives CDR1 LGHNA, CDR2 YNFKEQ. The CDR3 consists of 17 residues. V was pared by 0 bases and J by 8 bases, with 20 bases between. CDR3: CASSQESMAGNRDEQFF. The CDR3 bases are TGTGCCAGCAGCCAAGAGAGCATGGCGGGCAATCGTGATGAGCAGTTCTTC.

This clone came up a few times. In nucleotides, the CDR3 is TGTGCCATCAGTTCCGGGACAGGGGGGACCGGGGAGCTGTTTTTT. Translation gives CAISSGTGGTGELFF. The V and J genes are TRBV10-3 and TRBJ2-2; 11 bases agree with TRBD1. This CDR3 has 15 residues. CDR1 and CDR2 from the germline V gene are ENHRY and SYGVKD. Unmatched junction bases numbered 4, after V lost 5 bases and J lost 5 bases.

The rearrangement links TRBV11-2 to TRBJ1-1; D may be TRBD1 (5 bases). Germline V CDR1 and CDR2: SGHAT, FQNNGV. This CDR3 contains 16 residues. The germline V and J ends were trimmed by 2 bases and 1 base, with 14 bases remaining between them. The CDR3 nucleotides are TGTGCCAGCAGCTTAAAGTTGCGGGGACGGAACACTGAAGCTTTCTTT. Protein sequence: CASSLKLRGRNTEAFF.

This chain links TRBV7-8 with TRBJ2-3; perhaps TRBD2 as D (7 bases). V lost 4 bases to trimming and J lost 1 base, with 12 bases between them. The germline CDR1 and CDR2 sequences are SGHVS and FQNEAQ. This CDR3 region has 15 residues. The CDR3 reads CASSYYGGRTDTQYF. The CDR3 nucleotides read TGTGCCAGCAGCTACTACGGGGGGCGCACAGATACGCAGTATTTT.

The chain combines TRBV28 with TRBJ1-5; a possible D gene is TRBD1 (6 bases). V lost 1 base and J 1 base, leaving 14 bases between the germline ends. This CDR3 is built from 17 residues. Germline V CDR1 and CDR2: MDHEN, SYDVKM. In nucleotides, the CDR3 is TGTGCCAGCAGTTTATTGACAGGCGTTGGCAGCAATCAGCCCCAGCATTTT. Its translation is CASSLLTGVGSNQPQHF.

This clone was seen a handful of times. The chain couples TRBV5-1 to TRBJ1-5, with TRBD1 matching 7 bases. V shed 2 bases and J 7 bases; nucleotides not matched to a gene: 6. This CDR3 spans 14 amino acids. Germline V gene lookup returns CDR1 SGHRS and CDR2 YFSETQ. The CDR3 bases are TGCGCCAGCAGCTTCACAGGGGACGGGCAGCCCCAGCATTTT. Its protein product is CASSFTGDGQPQHF.

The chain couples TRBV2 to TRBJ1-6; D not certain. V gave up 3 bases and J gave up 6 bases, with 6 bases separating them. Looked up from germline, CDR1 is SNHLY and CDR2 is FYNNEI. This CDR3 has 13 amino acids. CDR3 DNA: TGTGCCAGCAGTGACCCCCTTAATTCACCCCTCCACTTT. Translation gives CASSDPLNSPLHF.

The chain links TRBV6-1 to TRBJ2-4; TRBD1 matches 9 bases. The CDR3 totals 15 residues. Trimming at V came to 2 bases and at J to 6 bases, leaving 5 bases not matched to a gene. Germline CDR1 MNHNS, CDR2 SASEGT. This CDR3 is CASSELRTGANIQYF. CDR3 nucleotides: TGTGCCAGCAGTGAATTGAGGACAGGGGCAAACATTCAGTACTTC.